Each of the 13 T cell receptor beta chains below was sequenced from the same sample in a study of blood T cell repertoires in COVID-19 (dated by TCRdb to the early 2020s). The library was produced with the immunoSEQ multiplex PCR assay. TCRdb mirrors the immuneACCESS table, restricted to in-frame sequences. Some clones are absent from its copies; in checked studies, under half trace to an unresolved V gene, and the reason for the others is unknown. The sample table holds roughly 430,000 clones, of which approximately 88% were seen once. The ten largest clones represent about 2.1% of the sample. Material: PBMCs or T cells enriched from blood (not recorded which). The receptors derive from a woman in her thirties or forties with acute COVID-19.

CDR3 protein: CASSLGEFAYNEQFF. DNA of the CDR3: TGTGCCAGCAGCCTCGGGGAATTCGCCTACAATGAGCAGTTCTTC. The genes are TRBV7-7 and TRBJ2-1; maybe TRBD2 (5 bases). The CDR3 contains 15 residues. In germline, CDR1 is SSHAT, CDR2 FNYEAQ (reference sequence). V was cut by 5 bases and J by 2 bases, with 13 bases left in between.

This chain uses TRBV3-1 (or the pseudogene TRBV3-2) with TRBJ2-5; 13 positions agree with TRBD2. Germline assignment: CDR1 LGHDT and CDR2 YNNKEL (reference sequence). This CDR3 comprises 16 residues. V was clipped by 6 bases and J by 4 bases; unmatched bases: 8. The CDR3 loop is CASREGLAGVGETQYF. The CDR3 coding sequence is TGTGCCAGCAGAGAAGGACTAGCGGGGGTGGGAGAGACCCAGTACTTC.

This clone was seen once. The rearrangement uses TRBV12-3 or TRBV12-4 and TRBJ1-5; the D is unclear. The CDR3 covers 12 residues. V dropped 3 bases and J dropped 6 bases, with 6 bases sitting between them. CDR3 protein: CASSLPGQPQHF. As DNA, the CDR3 is TGTGCCAGCAGTTTGCCGGGTCAGCCCCAGCATTTT.

V usage is TRBV30 and J usage is TRBJ1-5, with D possibly TRBD1 on 5 matching bases. Trimming shortened V by 3 bases and J by 3 bases, and 15 bases separated the two germline ends. There are 15 residues in the CDR3. Germline-derived CDR1 and CDR2 are GTSNPN and SVGIG (reference sequence). CDR3 coding DNA: TGTGCCTGGAGGGCTGGGGCCTCGGACAATCAGCCCCAGCATTTT. This gives the protein CAWRAGASDNQPQHF. Full variable domain (rest looked up from reference TRBV30 and TRBJ1-5): SQTIHQWPATLVQPVGSPLSLECTVEGTSNPNLYWYRQAAGRGLQLLFYSVGIGQISSEVPQNLSASRPQDRQFILSSKKLLLSDSGFYLCAWRAGASDNQPQHFGDGTRLSIL.

The V call is TRBV5-1, the J call TRBJ1-1; tentatively, D is TRBD1 (6 bases). Germline loops: CDR1 SGHRS, CDR2 YFSETQ. Trimming removed 1 base from V and 1 base from J, with 11 bases in between. The length of the CDR3 is 15 residues. In DNA, the CDR3 is TGCGCCAGCAGCTTGAGGGGGAATTCGAACACTGAAGCTTTCTTT. As protein: CASSLRGNSNTEAFF.

This chain joins TRBV5-1 and TRBJ1-6; D gene unclear. This CDR3 has 15 amino acids. The ends were cut back, 4 bases at V and 5 bases at J, with 13 bases in the middle. Germline V CDR1 and CDR2: SGHRS, YFSETQ. CDR3 residues: CASSQNRVDNSPLHF. DNA for the CDR3: TGCGCCAGCAGCCAGAACCGGGTCGATAATTCACCCCTCCACTTT.

The rearrangement links TRBV4-2 to TRBJ2-7, with 13 bases aligning to TRBD2. Germline assignment: CDR1 LGHNA and CDR2 YNFKEQ. J gave up 12 bases and V 1 base, and 6 bases lay outside the gene matches. This CDR3 is built from 14 residues. Here the CDR3 reads CASSQVGTSGEVYF. The CDR3 nucleotides read TGTGCCAGCAGCCAAGTCGGGACTAGCGGGGAGGTGTACTTC.

J is TRBJ1-1 and V is TRBV7-9, with 11 nucleotides matching TRBD1. Germline CDR1 reads SEHNR; CDR2 reads FQNEAQ (reference sequence). V shed 6 bases and J 4 bases; nucleotides not matched to a gene: 10. The CDR3 has 16 residues. CDR3 nucleotide sequence: TGTGCCAGCAGGATGGGGACAGGGGGTATGAGCACTGAAGCTTTCTTT. It translates to CASRMGTGGMSTEAFF.

V usage is TRBV11-2 and J usage is TRBJ1-1; TRBD1 might be the D (6 bases). Germline V CDR1 and CDR2: SGHAT, FQNNGV. The CDR3 has 15 amino acids. Trimming took 1 base from V and 1 from J, leaving 10 bases between them. The CDR3 DNA follows: TGTGCCAGCAGCTTAGGGTGGGGGCAGAACACTGAAGCTTTCTTT. It translates to CASSLGWGQNTEAFF.

The gene calls are TRBV30 and TRBJ1-3, with 10 bases aligning to TRBD1. J gave up 0 bases and V 5 bases, and 1 base lay outside the gene matches. The CDR3 is 14 residues long. Germline CDR1 is GTSNPN and CDR2 is SVGIG (reference sequence). CDR3 bases: TGTGCCTGGGGGACAGGGGACTCTGGAAACACCATATATTTT. Encoded protein: CAWGTGDSGNTIYF.

The chain's CDR3 is CASSQVPSGANVLTF. As DNA, the CDR3 is TGCGCCAGCAGCCAAGTTCCGAGTGGGGCCAACGTCCTGACTTTC. The chain recombines TRBV4-1 with TRBJ2-6, with D hard to call. The CDR3 consists of 15 residues. Germline V gives CDR1 MGHRA, CDR2 YSYEKL. Trimming left V 1 base short and J 3 bases short, with 7 bases between.

The chain carries TRBV30 and TRBJ1-2, with TRBD1 as a possible D gene (6 bases). Per germline, CDR1 GTSNPN and CDR2 SVGIG (reference sequence). The CDR3 covers 15 residues. Trimming cost V 2 bases and J 8 bases, with 21 bases left between them. The DNA for the CDR3 is TGTGCCTGGAGTCCCGACAGAACAGGGAATGGAGGCTACACCTTC. Its translation is CAWSPDRTGNGGYTF.

This clone has just one count. V is TRBV18 and J is TRBJ2-5; D remains unclear. CDR1 is KGHSH and CDR2 is LQKENI in the germline V gene. The V end was cut by 2 bases, the J end by 0 bases, with 4 bases between. The CDR3 runs to 13 residues. CDR3 DNA sequence: TGTGCCAGCTCACCATCGTACCAAGAGACCCAGTACTTC. Translation gives CASSPSYQETQYF.